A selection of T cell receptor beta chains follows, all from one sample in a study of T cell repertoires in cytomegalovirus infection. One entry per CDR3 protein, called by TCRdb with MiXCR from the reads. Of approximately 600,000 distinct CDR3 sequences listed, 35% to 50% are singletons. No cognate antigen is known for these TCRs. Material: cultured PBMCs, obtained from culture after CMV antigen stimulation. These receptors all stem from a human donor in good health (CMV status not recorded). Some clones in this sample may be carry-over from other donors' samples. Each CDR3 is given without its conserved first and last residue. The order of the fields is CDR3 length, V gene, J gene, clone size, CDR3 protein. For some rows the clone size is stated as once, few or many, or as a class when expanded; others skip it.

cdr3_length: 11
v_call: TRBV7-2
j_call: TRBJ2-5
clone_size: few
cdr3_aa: ASSFTVRETQY

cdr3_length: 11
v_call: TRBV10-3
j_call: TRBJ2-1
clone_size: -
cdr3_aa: AIKDRVLNEQF

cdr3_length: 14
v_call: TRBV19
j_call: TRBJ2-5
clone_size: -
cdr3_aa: ASSSRLAGGDETQY

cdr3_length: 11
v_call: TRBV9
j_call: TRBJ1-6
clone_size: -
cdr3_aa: ASSVEANSPLH

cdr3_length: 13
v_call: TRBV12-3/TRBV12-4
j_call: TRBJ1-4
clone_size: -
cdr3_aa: ASRGGGKIGEKLF

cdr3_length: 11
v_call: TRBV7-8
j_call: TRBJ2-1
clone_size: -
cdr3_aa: ASSPGRSREQF

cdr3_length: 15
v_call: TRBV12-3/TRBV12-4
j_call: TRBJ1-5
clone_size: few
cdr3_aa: ASSPAGGARINQPQH

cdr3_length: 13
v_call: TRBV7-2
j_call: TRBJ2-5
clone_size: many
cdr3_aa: ASSFPGGGQETQY

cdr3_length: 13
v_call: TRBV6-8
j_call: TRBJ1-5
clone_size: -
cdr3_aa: ASSYSMGNNQPQH

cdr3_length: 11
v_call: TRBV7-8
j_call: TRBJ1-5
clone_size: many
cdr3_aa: ASTSSGNQPQH

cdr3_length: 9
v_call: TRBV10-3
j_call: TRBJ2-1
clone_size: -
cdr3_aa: AISENGEQF

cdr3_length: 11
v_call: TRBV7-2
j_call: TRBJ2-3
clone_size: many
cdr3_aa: ASSTQGAGTQY

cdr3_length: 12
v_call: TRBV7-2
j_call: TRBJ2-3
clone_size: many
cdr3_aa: ASSSRGSTDTQY

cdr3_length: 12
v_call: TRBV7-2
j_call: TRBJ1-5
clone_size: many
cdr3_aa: ASSTRTGNQPQH

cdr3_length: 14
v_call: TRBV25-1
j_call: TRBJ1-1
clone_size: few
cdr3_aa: ASSDYGGGANTEAF

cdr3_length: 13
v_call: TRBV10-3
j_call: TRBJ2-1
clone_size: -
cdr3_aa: AISERGTSLYEQF

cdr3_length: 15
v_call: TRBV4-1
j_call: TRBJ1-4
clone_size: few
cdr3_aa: ASSQGGRAGPNEKLF

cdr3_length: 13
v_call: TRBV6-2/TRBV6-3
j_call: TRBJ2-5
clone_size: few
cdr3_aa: ASSPRTARQETQY

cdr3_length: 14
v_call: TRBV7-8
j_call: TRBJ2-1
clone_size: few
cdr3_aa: ASSLISGRVNNEQF

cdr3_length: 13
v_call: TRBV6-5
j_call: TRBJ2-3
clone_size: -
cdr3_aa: ASSSGQTTSDTQY

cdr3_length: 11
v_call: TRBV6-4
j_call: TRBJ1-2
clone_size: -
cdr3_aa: ASSDYPGYGYT

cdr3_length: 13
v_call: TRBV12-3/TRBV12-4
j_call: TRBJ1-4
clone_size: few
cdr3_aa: ASSFRHGTNEKLF

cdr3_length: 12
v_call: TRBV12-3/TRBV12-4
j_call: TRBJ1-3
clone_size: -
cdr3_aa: ASRLTSSGNTIY

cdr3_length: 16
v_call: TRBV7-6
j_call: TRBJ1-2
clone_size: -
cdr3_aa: ASSSTSRSQGHNYGYT

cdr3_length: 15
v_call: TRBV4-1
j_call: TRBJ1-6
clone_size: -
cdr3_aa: ASSQVGYGIGESPLH

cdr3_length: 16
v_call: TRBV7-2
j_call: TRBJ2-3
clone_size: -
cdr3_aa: ASSSSGTSGGSTDTQY

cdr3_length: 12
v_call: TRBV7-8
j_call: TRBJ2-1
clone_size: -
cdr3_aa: ASSYGQGRGEQF

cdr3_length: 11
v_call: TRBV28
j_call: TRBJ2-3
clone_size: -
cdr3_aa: ASSSISTDTQY

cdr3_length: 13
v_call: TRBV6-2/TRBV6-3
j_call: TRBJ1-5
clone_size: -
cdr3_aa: ASSYSSWDNQPQH

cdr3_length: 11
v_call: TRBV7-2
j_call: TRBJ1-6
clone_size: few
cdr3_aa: ASSLDSWSPLH

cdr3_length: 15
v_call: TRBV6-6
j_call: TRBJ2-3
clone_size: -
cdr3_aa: ASSSPGLAVGTDTQY

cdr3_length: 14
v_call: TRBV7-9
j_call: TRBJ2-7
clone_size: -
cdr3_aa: ASSLVTPGQGYEQY

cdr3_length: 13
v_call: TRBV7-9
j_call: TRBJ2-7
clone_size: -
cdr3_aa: ASSSDRGASYEQY

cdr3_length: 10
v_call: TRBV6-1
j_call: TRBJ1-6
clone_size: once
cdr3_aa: ASSSSQSPLH